What follows describes a single T cell receptor (beta chain). The ends were cut back, 3 bases at V and 2 bases at J, with 16 bases in the middle. Germline V CDR1 and CDR2: SGHVS, FQNEAQ. There are 16 residues in the CDR3. The data were taken from a study of blood T cell repertoires in COVID-19. Profiling relied on immunoSEQ multiplex PCR, and the TCRdb table lists in-frame clones only, not all of them. Found here are about 280,000 clones, 85% of them singletons; the top ten hold about 14%. This clonotype originated in a human donor in a cohort sampled during active COVID-19. Sequenced sample: peripheral blood. The chain carries TRBV7-8 and TRBJ1-1; tentatively, D is TRBD1 (5 bases). CDR3 amino acids: CASSLSLGHTNTEAFF. DNA for the CDR3: TGTGCCAGCAGCTTGTCCCTCGGACATACCAACACTGAAGCTTTCTTT.